One and the same sample provided the 28 T cell receptor beta chains below, sequenced in a study of cytomegalovirus exposure and HLA in healthy donors (dated 2017 in TCRdb). The library relied on the immunoSEQ multiplex PCR assay. For the multiplex PCR, a mixture combining 60 forward primers for TCR Vbeta segments and 13 reverse primers for TCR Jbeta segments was used. Not all clones reach the TCRdb copy of this immuneACCESS table, which keeps in-frame sequences only. Checked studies attribute under half of the gap to unresolved V genes and leave the rest unexplained. The sample yields over 150,000 clones; 82% were counted once. About 0.1% of the sample belongs to the ten largest clones. Sequencing was done on a sample of PBMCs. The receptors were sampled from a boy aged 2 to 9 in good health and CMV-seronegative.

DNA of the CDR3: TGCGCCAGGGGCGCTCGCTCCTACAATGAGCAGTTCTTC. Its protein is CARGARSYNEQFF. V usage is TRBV5-1 and J usage is TRBJ2-1, with D unclear. Germline loops: CDR1 SGHRS, CDR2 YFSETQ. The CDR3 length is 13 residues. Trimming cost V 8 bases and J 0 bases, with 9 bases left between them.

V gene TRBV4-1 combines with J gene TRBJ1-2, with a weak D call TRBD1 (5 bases). The CDR3 length is 14 residues. From germline, CDR1 is MGHRA and CDR2 YSYEKL. V gave up 2 bases and J gave up 8 bases, with 15 bases separating them. CDR3 in amino acids: CASSQLGTFGGYTF. CDR3 DNA: TGCGCCAGCAGCCAATTAGGGACTTTCGGGGGCTACACCTTC.

The CDR3 coding sequence is TGTGCCAGCAGAGGGGACTTTCAACCCCAGCATTTT. This gives the protein CASRGDFQPQHF. The genes are TRBV28 and TRBJ1-5; TRBD1 might be the D (5 bases). The CDR3 length is 12 residues. V lost 6 bases to trimming and J lost 10 bases, with 13 bases between them. CDR1 and CDR2 (germline): MDHEN, SYDVKM.

This chain connects TRBV20-1 to TRBJ1-1, with a tentative D call TRBD1 (5 bases). This CDR3 has 11 residues. V gave up 4 bases and J gave up 6 bases, with 9 bases separating them. Germline V CDR1 and CDR2: DFQATT, SNEGSKA (reference sequence). CDR3 nucleotides: TGCAGTGCTACAATGGGGCCTGAAGCTTTCTTT. Translated, it gives CSATMGPEAFF.

V usage is TRBV4-3 and J usage is TRBJ2-1; tentatively, D is TRBD2 (5 bases). The CDR3 is made up of 13 amino acids. CDR1 and CDR2 from the germline V gene are LGHNA and YSLEER. Trimming removed 4 bases from V and 9 bases from J, with 13 bases in between. The CDR3 reads CASSPTQRVEQFF. The CDR3 nucleotides are TGCGCCAGCAGCCCAACGCAGAGGGTTGAGCAGTTCTTC.

The chain joins TRBV5-1 to TRBJ2-1; 8 nucleotides agree with TRBD1. V trimming: 2 bases; J trimming: 1 base; junction bases outside the gene matches: 5. This CDR3 region has 16 residues. Germline-derived CDR1 and CDR2 are SGHRS and YFSETQ. The CDR3 reads CASSFFRTGSYNEQFF. CDR3 nucleotide sequence: TGCGCCAGCAGCTTTTTTAGGACAGGGTCCTACAATGAGCAGTTCTTC. The variable domain in full, with the rest retrieved from reference TRBV5-1 and TRBJ2-1, is KAGVTQTPRYLIKTRGQQVTLSCSPISGHRSVSWYQQTPGQGLQFLFEYFSETQRNKGNFPGRFSGRQFSNSRSEMNVSTLELGDSALYLCASSFFRTGSYNEQFFGPGTRLTVL.

This rearrangement joins TRBV10-3 to TRBJ2-3; 7 bases are shared with TRBD1. V shed 8 bases and J 5 bases; nucleotides not matched to a gene: 10. There are 14 residues in the CDR3. Germline V gene sequence: CDR1 ENHRY, CDR2 SYGVKD. CDR3 sequence: CAIGSLGGRDTQYF. The CDR3 DNA reads TGTGCCATCGGGTCTTTAGGGGGCAGAGATACGCAGTATTTT.

The table lists this clone with a few counts. V gene TRBV10-2 combines with J gene TRBJ1-5; tentatively, D is TRBD1 (5 bases). The germline V gene encodes CDR1 WSHSY and CDR2 SAAADI. The germline V and J ends were trimmed by 4 bases and 0 bases, with 7 bases remaining between them. The CDR3 totals 14 residues. CDR3 nucleotide sequence: TGCGCCAGCAGTGGGACATTTAGCAATCAGCCCCAGCATTTT. Residues: CASSGTFSNQPQHF.

The table lists this clone with a count of one. In DNA form, the CDR3 reads TGTGCCTGGAGACGACGGAGGGGGGGGCATCAGCCCCAGCATTTT. Residues: CAWRRRRGGHQPQHF. The chain uses TRBV30 and TRBJ1-5; weak D call: TRBD1 (6 bases). The CDR3 covers 15 residues. CDR1 GTSNPN and CDR2 SVGIG come from the germline V gene (reference sequence). V was pared by 3 bases and J by 5 bases, with 17 bases between.

This chain connects TRBV11-1 to TRBJ2-1; the match to TRBD2 covers 7 bases. CDR3 length: 15 amino acids. With 5 bases clipped from V and 7 bases from J, the junction kept 11 bases outside the gene matches. Looked up from germline, CDR1 is SGHAT and CDR2 is FQDESV (reference sequence). The CDR3 DNA reads as TGTGCCAGCAGCCCCCAGCGGGGCCCCGGGAATGAGCAGTTCTTC. Its translation is CASSPQRGPGNEQFF.

The table lists this clone with a count of one. The chain is built from TRBV6-5 and TRBJ1-1, with D tentatively TRBD1 (5 bases). CDR1 MNHEY and CDR2 SVGAGI come from the germline V gene. The CDR3 extends over 15 amino acids. Trimming stripped 2 bases from V and 2 bases from J, with 12 bases between. CDR3 nucleotides: TGTGCCAGCAGTTACAGTCGGACACTTAACACTGAAGCTTTCTTT. Translated, it gives CASSYSRTLNTEAFF.

This clone was recorded only once. The chain uses TRBV5-4 and TRBJ1-1; a weak D match, TRBD1 (5 bases). V lost 6 bases and J 1 base, leaving 16 bases between the germline ends. Looked up from germline, CDR1 is SGHNT and CDR2 is YYREEE (reference sequence). CDR3 size: 15 residues. CDR3 bases: TGTGCCAGCATCCGACAGTTTCAGGGGAACACTGAAGCTTTCTTT. It specifies CASIRQFQGNTEAFF.

The chain links TRBV27 to TRBJ2-3; D gene uncertain. This CDR3 has 15 residues. The V end lost 10 bases, the J end lost 3 bases, and 20 bases lay between the germline ends. Germline V CDR1 and CDR2: MNHEY, SMNVEV (reference sequence). CDR3 sequence: CATARLPTLTDTQYF. CDR3 coding DNA: TGTGCCACCGCCAGATTACCCACCCTTACAGATACGCAGTATTTT.

V usage is TRBV5-4 and J usage is TRBJ1-2; maybe TRBD1 (6 bases). This CDR3 is 15 amino acids long. From germline, CDR1 is SGHNT and CDR2 YYREEE (reference sequence). V was cut by 0 bases and J by 0 bases, with 9 bases left in between. The CDR3 DNA follows: TGTGCCAGCAGCTTGGCCAGACAGGCTAACTATGGCTACACCTTC. Translation gives CASSLARQANYGYTF.

This clone was seen just once. At one end, the junction sequence differs from germline, possibly due to a read error. This sample also contains other DNA sequences that code for the same CDR3. The chain is built from TRBV6-5 and TRBJ1-1; 11 nucleotides agree with TRBD1. The CDR3 length is 16 residues. Germline V gene lookup returns CDR1 MNHEY and CDR2 SVGAGI. CDR3 coding DNA: TGTGCCAGCAGTTACTCCAGGGACAGGGGGTACACTGAAGCCTTCTTT. Protein sequence: CASSYSRDRGYTEAFF.

The chain employs TRBV7-9 and TRBJ2-5; TRBD2 matches 7 bases. V was clipped by 0 bases and J by 1 base; unmatched bases: 5. The CDR3 covers 16 residues. Germline V gene lookup returns CDR1 SEHNR and CDR2 FQNEAQ (reference sequence). CDR3 region: CASSLAWGGFQETQYF. The CDR3 DNA reads TGTGCCAGCAGCTTAGCGTGGGGGGGATTCCAAGAGACCCAGTACTTC.

The rearrangement links TRBV11-3 to TRBJ2-2, with 8 bases fitting TRBD1. CDR3 length equals 16 residues. With V trimmed by 1 base and J by 3 bases, 4 bases remained unmatched. Germline CDR1 reads SGHNT; CDR2 reads YENEEA. The CDR3 DNA follows: TGTGCCAGCAGCTTAGCCGGGACAGGACACACCGGGGAGCTGTTTTTT. Translating gives CASSLAGTGHTGELFF.

In regard to this clone: Other DNA sequences of this sample code for an identical CDR3. V is TRBV7-9 and J is TRBJ1-2; perhaps TRBD1 as D (5 bases). The CDR3 consists of 15 residues. Germline V gives CDR1 SEHNR, CDR2 FQNEAQ (reference sequence). Trimming removed 3 bases from V and 8 bases from J, with 19 bases in between. CDR3 nucleotides: TGTGCCAGCAGCTTTTTGGGGCCCGCAAGCTACGGCTACACCTTC. It codes for CASSFLGPASYGYTF. Together with reference TRBV7-9 and TRBJ1-2, the CDR3 gives the full variable domain: DTGVSQNPRHKITKRGQNVTFRCDPISEHNRLYWYRQTLGQGPEFLTYFQNEAQLEKSRLLSDRFSAERPKGSFSTLEIQRTEQGDSAMYLCASSFLGPASYGYTFGSGTRLTVV.

This clone was detected a few times. V and J are TRBV5-1 and TRBJ1-1, with 7 bases fitting TRBD1. The length of the CDR3 is 14 residues. CDR1 is SGHRS and CDR2 is YFSETQ in the germline V gene. Trimming removed 0 bases from V and 4 bases from J; junction bases left unmatched: 3. This CDR3 is CASSLGDRATEAFF. Here the CDR3 DNA reads TGCGCCAGCAGCTTGGGTGACAGGGCCACTGAAGCTTTCTTT.

The chain combines TRBV10-3 with TRBJ2-5, with a tentative D call TRBD2 (5 bases). Germline lookup yields CDR1 ENHRY and CDR2 SYGVKD. V lost 2 bases and J lost 2, with 9 bases in between. The CDR3 runs 14 residues. The CDR3 DNA is TGTGCCATCAGTGAGGGACGGACTCAAGAGACCCAGTACTTC. It translates to CAISEGRTQETQYF.

The rearrangement links TRBV19 to TRBJ1-6, with no clear D. Trimming shortened V by 0 bases and J by 2 bases, and 5 bases separated the two germline ends. Germline CDR1 reads LNHDA; CDR2 reads SQIVND (reference sequence). The CDR3 totals 15 residues. The CDR3 bases are TGTGCCAGTAGTATAGACGGGACCTATAATTCACCCCTCCACTTT. This translates into CASSIDGTYNSPLHF.

CDR3 protein: CASSWAPLSGGYTF. The CDR3, as DNA: TGTGCCAGCAGCTGGGCCCCTCTATCGGGGGGCTACACCTTC. This chain links TRBV7-2 with TRBJ1-2, with D unresolved. The ends were cut back, 4 bases at V and 8 bases at J, with 17 bases in the middle. The CDR3 totals 14 residues. Germline V CDR1 and CDR2: SGHTA, FQGNSA.

This sequence joins TRBV4-1 and TRBJ1-2; D possibly corresponds to TRBD1 (5 bases). V lost 0 bases and J lost 4, with 9 bases in between. The CDR3 sequence is 14 residues long. CDR1 and CDR2 from the germline V gene are MGHRA and YSYEKL. CDR3 nucleotide sequence: TGCGCCAGCAGCCAAGAAACAGGCCCCTATGGCTACACCTTC. Translated: CASSQETGPYGYTF.

Written as DNA, the CDR3 is TGTGCCAGCAGCTTATCCGAGGGCACTGAAGCTTTCTTT. Translated, it gives CASSLSEGTEAFF. This rearrangement joins TRBV7-8 to TRBJ1-1; D unclear. This CDR3 is built from 13 residues. Trimming took 2 bases from V and 4 from J, leaving 8 bases between them. Germline V gene data show CDR1 as SGHVS and CDR2 as FQNEAQ.

The CDR3 nucleotides read TGTGCCAGCTCCGAGTCCTCCAATCAGCCCCAGCATTTT. Translated, it gives CASSESSNQPQHF. The V and J genes are TRBV18 and TRBJ1-5, with unresolved D. The CDR3 is 13 amino acids. CDR1 is KGHSH and CDR2 is LQKENI in the germline V gene. Trimming removed 6 bases at V and 3 bases at J, with 9 bases between.

The chain links TRBV6-6 to TRBJ2-7, with 8 nucleotides matching TRBD1. Germline lookup yields CDR1 MNHNY and CDR2 SVGAGI (reference sequence). The junction had 11 bases not matched to a gene; V was cut back by 5 bases and J by 2 bases. This CDR3 contains 16 residues. The DNA of the CDR3 is TGTGCCAGCAGTCTAAAGCAGGGGGCACTTGCCTACGAGCAGTACTTC. Amino acid sequence: CASSLKQGALAYEQYF.

The chain links TRBV7-2 to TRBJ1-2; 8 bases line up with TRBD1. The V gene's germline CDR1 is SGHTA and CDR2 FQGNSA. Unmatched junction bases numbered 9, after V lost 4 bases and J lost 8 bases. This CDR3 has 14 amino acids. The chain's CDR3 is CASSSYQGAGGYTF. CDR3 nucleotides: TGTGCCAGCAGCTCGTACCAGGGGGCCGGCGGCTACACCTTC.

The chain combines TRBV7-2 with TRBJ1-1; no definite D call. V was clipped by 5 bases and J by 1 base, with 8 bases between them. There are 13 residues in the CDR3. Germline V CDR1 and CDR2: SGHTA, FQGNSA. The CDR3 sequence: CASSGRGNTEAFF. CDR3 nucleotide sequence: TGTGCCAGCAGCGGGCGGGGGAACACTGAAGCTTTCTTT.